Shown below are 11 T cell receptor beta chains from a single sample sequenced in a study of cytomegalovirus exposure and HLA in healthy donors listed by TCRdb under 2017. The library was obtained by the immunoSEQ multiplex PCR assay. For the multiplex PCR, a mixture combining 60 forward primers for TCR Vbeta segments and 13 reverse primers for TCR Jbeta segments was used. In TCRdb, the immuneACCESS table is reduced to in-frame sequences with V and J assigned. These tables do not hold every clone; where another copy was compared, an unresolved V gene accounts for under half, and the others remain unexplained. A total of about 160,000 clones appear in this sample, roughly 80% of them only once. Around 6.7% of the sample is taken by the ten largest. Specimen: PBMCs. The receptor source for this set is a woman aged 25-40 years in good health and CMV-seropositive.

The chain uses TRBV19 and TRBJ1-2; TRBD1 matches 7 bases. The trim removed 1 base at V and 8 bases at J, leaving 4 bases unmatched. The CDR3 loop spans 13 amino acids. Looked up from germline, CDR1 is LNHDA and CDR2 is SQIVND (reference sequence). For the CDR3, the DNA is TGTGCCAGTAGTATAGGCGACAGGGCCGGCTACACCTTC. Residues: CASSIGDRAGYTF.

The CDR3 here is CASSGGLAEQYF. The CDR3, as DNA: TGTGCCAGCAGCGGCGGCCTAGCGGAGCAGTACTTC. The V gene is TRBV11-2, the J gene TRBJ2-7; possibly TRBD2 for D (6 bases). The germline V gene has CDR1 SGHAT and CDR2 FQNNGV. Trimming left V 5 bases short and J 7 bases short, with 12 bases between. CDR3 length: 12 amino acids.

CDR3 bases: TGTGCCAGCAGTTTATCGGGCAGGGGCTACGAGCAGTACTTC. Protein: CASSLSGRGYEQYF. The rearrangement links TRBV27 to TRBJ2-7; weak D call: TRBD1 (6 bases). CDR1 MNHEY and CDR2 SMNVEV come from the germline V gene (reference sequence). V lost 0 bases to trimming and J lost 3 bases, with 9 bases between them. This CDR3 has 14 residues.

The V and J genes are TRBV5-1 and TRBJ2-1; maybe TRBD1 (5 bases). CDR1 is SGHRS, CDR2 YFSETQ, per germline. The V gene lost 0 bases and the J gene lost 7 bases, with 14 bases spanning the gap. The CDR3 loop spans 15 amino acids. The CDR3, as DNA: TGCGCCAGCAGCTTGGGTCCTTATACAGGAAATGAGCAGTTCTTC. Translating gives CASSLGPYTGNEQFF.

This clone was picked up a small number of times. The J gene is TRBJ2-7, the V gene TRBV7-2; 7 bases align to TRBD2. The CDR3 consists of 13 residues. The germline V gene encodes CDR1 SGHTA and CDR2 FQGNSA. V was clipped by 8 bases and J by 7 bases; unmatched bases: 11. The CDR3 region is CASHAGWGGEQYF. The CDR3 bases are TGTGCCAGCCACGCAGGGTGGGGGGGGGAGCAGTACTTC.

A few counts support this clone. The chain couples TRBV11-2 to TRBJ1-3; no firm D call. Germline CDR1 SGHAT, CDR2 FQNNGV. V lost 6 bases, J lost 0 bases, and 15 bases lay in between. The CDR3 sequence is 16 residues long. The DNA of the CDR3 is TGTGCCAGCAGTCCGGGCGGGTCGAACTCTGGAAACACCATATATTTT. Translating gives CASSPGGSNSGNTIYF.

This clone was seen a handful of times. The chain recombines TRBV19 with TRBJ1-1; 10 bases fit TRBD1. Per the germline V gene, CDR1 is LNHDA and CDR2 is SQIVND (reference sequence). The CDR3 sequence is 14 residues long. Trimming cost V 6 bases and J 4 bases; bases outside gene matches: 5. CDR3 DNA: TGTGCCAGTAGGAAGGACAGGGGGGGCACTGAAGCTTTCTTT. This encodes CASRKDRGGTEAFF.

CDR3 sequence: CASSFRHTGNNQPQHF. The CDR3 DNA is TGTGCCAGCAGTTTTAGGCACACAGGGAACAATCAGCCCCAGCATTTT. The V and J genes are TRBV28 and TRBJ1-5, with a weak D call TRBD1 (6 bases). Germline V gene lookup returns CDR1 MDHEN and CDR2 SYDVKM. V was pared by 3 bases and J by 3 bases, with 15 bases between. The CDR3 runs to 16 residues.

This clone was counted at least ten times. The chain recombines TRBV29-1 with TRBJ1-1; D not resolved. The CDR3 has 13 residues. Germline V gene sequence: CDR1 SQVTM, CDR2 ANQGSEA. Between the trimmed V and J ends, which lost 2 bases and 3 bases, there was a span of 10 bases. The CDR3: CSVELAWDTEAFF. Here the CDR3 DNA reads TGCAGCGTTGAATTAGCCTGGGACACTGAAGCTTTCTTT.

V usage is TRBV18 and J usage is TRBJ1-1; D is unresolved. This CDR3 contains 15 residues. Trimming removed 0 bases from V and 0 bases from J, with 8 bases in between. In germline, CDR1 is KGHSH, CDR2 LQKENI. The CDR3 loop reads CASSPPSSVNTEAFF. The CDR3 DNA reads TGTGCCAGCTCACCACCCTCCTCGGTGAACACTGAAGCTTTCTTT.

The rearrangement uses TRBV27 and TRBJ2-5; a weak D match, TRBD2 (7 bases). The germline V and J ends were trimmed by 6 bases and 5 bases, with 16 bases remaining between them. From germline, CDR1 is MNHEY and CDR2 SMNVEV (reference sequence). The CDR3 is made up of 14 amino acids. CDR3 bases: TGTGCCAGCAGCGTAGTGGGGGGGCGTGAGACCCAGTACTTC. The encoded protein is CASSVVGGRETQYF.